Each of the 11 T cell receptor beta chains below was sequenced from the same sample in a study of T cell responses to AZD1222 COVID-19 vaccine. Here immunoSEQ multiplex PCR was the method, and the copy in TCRdb shows in-frame clones only, minus some. Among some 120,000 clones, about 86% were seen once, and the ten largest hold approximately 12%. The sequencing here drew on peripheral blood, taken on day 0 of AZD1222 vaccination. The receptors originated from an adult in good health.

This rearrangement joins TRBV3-1 (or the pseudogene TRBV3-2) to TRBJ2-5; D remains ambiguous. The CDR3 extends over 13 amino acids. Germline values: CDR1 LGHDT, CDR2 YNNKEL (reference sequence). V dropped 0 bases and J dropped 9 bases, with 11 bases sitting between them. The CDR3 region is CASSQESRRAQYF. CDR3 nucleotide sequence: TGTGCCAGCAGCCAAGAGAGTCGACGGGCCCAGTACTTC.

V and J are TRBV4-3 and TRBJ1-3; the D is unclear. Germline V gene lookup returns CDR1 LGHNA and CDR2 YSLEER. The CDR3 is 13 amino acids. The V gene lost 1 base and the J gene lost 11 bases, with 12 bases spanning the gap. This CDR3 is CASSQADRTAIYF. CDR3 sequence (DNA): TGCGCCAGCAGCCAAGCGGACCGGACCGCCATATATTTT.

CDR3 bases: TGTGCCAGCAGCTTAGATCTCGGCACTGAAGCTTTCTTT. It codes for CASSLDLGTEAFF. The V and J genes are TRBV11-2 and TRBJ1-1; D is unresolved. The V and J ends lost 0 bases and 4 bases respectively, with 6 bases between them. The CDR3 loop spans 13 amino acids. Germline loops: CDR1 SGHAT, CDR2 FQNNGV.

The chain is built from TRBV15 and TRBJ1-1; TRBD1 matches 7 bases. Unmatched junction bases numbered 7, after V lost 1 base and J lost 5 bases. This CDR3 contains 15 residues. From germline, CDR1 is LNHNV and CDR2 YYDKDF (reference sequence). CDR3 residues: CATSRVPTGQTEAFF. CDR3 coding DNA: TGTGCCACCAGCAGAGTACCGACAGGGCAAACTGAAGCTTTCTTT.

The chain recombines TRBV7-9 with TRBJ1-4, with 8 bases that match TRBD1. The CDR3 extends over 14 amino acids. Trimming removed 5 bases from V and 7 bases from J; junction bases left unmatched: 6. Germline assignment: CDR1 SEHNR and CDR2 FQNEAQ (reference sequence). The CDR3 region is CASSQDRVGEKLFF. The CDR3 DNA reads TGTGCCAGCAGCCAGGACAGGGTTGGTGAAAAACTGTTTTTT.

The chain joins TRBV4-3 to TRBJ2-7; possible D gene TRBD2, 7 bases. CDR1 LGHNA and CDR2 YSLEER come from the germline V gene. Trimming removed 0 bases at V and 3 bases at J, with 18 bases between. CDR3 length: 17 amino acids. Here the CDR3 reads CASSQDLNREGGYEQYF. The DNA for the CDR3 is TGCGCCAGCAGCCAAGATCTTAACAGGGAGGGTGGCTACGAGCAGTACTTC.

The V gene is TRBV5-1, the J gene TRBJ2-3; D is unresolved. The CDR3 consists of 12 residues. V was pared by 4 bases and J by 1 base, with 4 bases between. Germline assignment: CDR1 SGHRS and CDR2 YFSETQ. In DNA form, the CDR3 reads TGCGCCAGCAGCCCTGGCACAGATACGCAGTATTTT. This encodes CASSPGTDTQYF.

The rearrangement joins TRBV12-3 or TRBV12-4 to TRBJ2-3; D gene unclear. CDR3 length: 13 amino acids. The V end was cut by 5 bases, the J end by 4 bases, with 10 bases between. The CDR3 DNA follows: TGTGCCAGCAGTAAGTCCCCTCCAGATACGCAGTATTTT. Translated, it gives CASSKSPPDTQYF.

The chain is built from TRBV27 and TRBJ1-2; tentative D call: TRBD1 (6 bases). V was trimmed by 5 bases and J by 2 bases, leaving 18 bases between them. CDR1 MNHEY and CDR2 SMNVEV come from the germline V gene (reference sequence). The CDR3 runs 16 residues. The CDR3: CASSPEPPGHNYGYTF. The DNA for the CDR3 is TGTGCCAGCAGTCCAGAGCCGCCGGGACACAACTATGGCTACACCTTC.

This CDR3 reads CASSLVAAGEVTDTQYF. CDR3 nucleotide sequence: TGTGCCAGCAGCTTAGTCGCGGCGGGAGAAGTGACAGATACGCAGTATTTT. V is TRBV7-2 and J is TRBJ2-3, with 7 bases that match TRBD2. The V and J ends lost 1 base and 3 bases, in that order; junction bases with no gene match: 10. The CDR3 is 17 amino acids. Germline values: CDR1 SGHTA, CDR2 FQGNSA.

The chain combines TRBV7-8 with TRBJ1-1; 9 bases line up with TRBD1. The CDR3 length is 16 residues. Trimming took 1 base from V and 5 from J; bases not matched to a gene: 8. Germline V gene lookup returns CDR1 SGHVS and CDR2 FQNEAQ. In DNA, the CDR3 is TGTGCCAGCAGCTTAGACCGGGACAGGGTGGGAACTGAAGCTTTCTTT. Protein sequence: CASSLDRDRVGTEAFF.